One and the same sample provided the 11 T cell receptor beta chains below, sequenced in a study of cytomegalovirus exposure and HLA in healthy donors. PCR used 60 Vbeta primers and 13 Jbeta primers. Using immunoSEQ multiplex PCR, the repertoire was profiled, and TCRdb retains in-frame clones only, with some absent. This sample's clone table lists roughly 39,000 clones. Sequences were obtained from PBMCs. The receptor set was obtained from a woman in her twenties or thirties in good health and CMV-seropositive.

This chain links TRBV5-6 with TRBJ1-1; D not resolved. The CDR3 is 14 amino acids. The V and J ends lost 0 bases and 1 base respectively, with 7 bases between them. Per germline, CDR1 SGHDT and CDR2 YYEEEE. The CDR3 loop reads CASSLAGGNTEAFF. The CDR3 bases are TGTGCCAGCAGCTTGGCCGGAGGGAACACTGAAGCTTTCTTT.

The rearrangement links TRBV6-5 to TRBJ1-6; 7 positions match TRBD1. The V gene's germline CDR1 is MNHEY and CDR2 SVGAGI. V lost 2 bases to trimming and J lost 8 bases; unmatched junction nucleotides: 6. The CDR3 sequence is 15 residues long. The CDR3 bases are TGTGCCAGCAGTTACCAGGGGGGCAAGGATTCACCCCTCCACTTT. This translates into CASSYQGGKDSPLHF.

The rearrangement joins TRBV10-1 to TRBJ2-1; D is possibly TRBD1 (5 bases). Deletions cut 6 bases from V and 0 bases from J, with 9 bases between. Germline V gene sequence: CDR1 WNHNN, CDR2 SYGVQD (reference sequence). The CDR3 has 14 amino acids. The DNA of the CDR3 is TGCGCCAGCAGGGGGCCGAGCTCCTACAATGAGCAGTTCTTC. Its protein product is CASRGPSSYNEQFF.

V gene TRBV19 combines with J gene TRBJ1-6; D is ambiguous. This CDR3 is built from 19 residues. Germline assignment: CDR1 LNHDA and CDR2 SQIVND (reference sequence). The germline V and J ends were trimmed by 1 base and 8 bases, with 24 bases remaining between them. Here the CDR3 reads CASSIAAFRRGLSYSPLHF. CDR3 DNA sequence: TGTGCCAGTAGTATAGCGGCTTTCCGCCGAGGGCTAAGCTATTCACCCCTCCACTTT.

This chain links TRBV13 with TRBJ1-6; tentative D call: TRBD1 (5 bases). The CDR3 length is 16 residues. Germline loops: CDR1 PRHDT, CDR2 FYEKMQ (reference sequence). V was trimmed by 5 bases and J by 0 bases, leaving 11 bases between them. CDR3 DNA: TGTGCCAGCAGCCCAGACGGGGGCTCCTATAATTCACCCCTCCACTTT. Residues: CASSPDGGSYNSPLHF.

The V gene is TRBV30, the J gene TRBJ1-4; D call uncertain. V was shortened by 7 bases and J by 7 bases, with 13 bases between the two germline ends. The germline gives CDR1 GTSNPN, CDR2 SVGIG (reference sequence). The CDR3 is 12 amino acids. The CDR3 DNA reads TGTGCCTCTGAAGGTGCGGTTGAAAAACTGTTTTTT. It is translated as CASEGAVEKLFF.

The CDR3 DNA sequence: TGTGCTAGTGGTTTCATCCTCGGGACAGTCCATAGCAATCAGCCCCAGCATTTT. This codes for CASGFILGTVHSNQPQHF. The rearrangement uses TRBV12-5 and TRBJ1-5; 7 nucleotides line up with TRBD1. The CDR3 consists of 18 residues. CDR1 LGHNT and CDR2 FRNRAP come from the germline V gene. V was clipped by 3 bases and J by 0 bases; unmatched bases: 11.

This sequence joins TRBV6-5 and TRBJ2-1; no reliable D call. Germline V gene sequence: CDR1 MNHEY, CDR2 SVGAGI. Trimming removed 5 bases from V and 2 bases from J, with 10 bases in between. The CDR3 length is 14 residues. CDR3: CASSISFAYNEQFF. DNA for the CDR3: TGTGCCAGCAGTATCTCCTTCGCCTACAATGAGCAGTTCTTC.

As for this clone: The sample contains more than one DNA sequence encoding this CDR3. V is TRBV27 and J is TRBJ2-7; 9 positions agree with TRBD2. Germline V lookup: CDR1 MNHEY, CDR2 SMNVEV (reference sequence). The trim removed 5 bases at V and 2 bases at J, leaving 7 bases unmatched. This CDR3 region has 15 residues. The CDR3 region is CASSLIAGATYEQYF. The CDR3 nucleotides are TGTGCCAGCAGTCTCATAGCGGGGGCCACCTACGAGCAGTACTTC.

The rearrangement uses TRBV10-1 and TRBJ1-1, with 7 bases fitting TRBD1. With V trimmed by 6 bases and J by 2 bases, 3 bases remained unmatched. The length of the CDR3 is 13 residues. CDR1 WNHNN and CDR2 SYGVQD come from the germline V gene (reference sequence). DNA for the CDR3: TGCGCCAGCAGCGGGACAGCAAACACTGAAGCTTTCTTT. It codes for CASSGTANTEAFF.

Details on this clone: The identical CDR3 is also encoded by other nucleotide sequences in the sample. The chain employs TRBV6-4 and TRBJ2-3; 10 positions match TRBD2. Germline trimming cut 4 bases from V and 2 bases from J; bases unmatched to any gene: 3. The germline V gene has CDR1 MRHNA and CDR2 SNTAGT. The CDR3 is 15 amino acids. The chain's CDR3 is CASSASGGATDTQYF. Written as DNA, the CDR3 is TGTGCCAGCAGTGCAAGCGGGGGGGCCACAGATACGCAGTATTTT.